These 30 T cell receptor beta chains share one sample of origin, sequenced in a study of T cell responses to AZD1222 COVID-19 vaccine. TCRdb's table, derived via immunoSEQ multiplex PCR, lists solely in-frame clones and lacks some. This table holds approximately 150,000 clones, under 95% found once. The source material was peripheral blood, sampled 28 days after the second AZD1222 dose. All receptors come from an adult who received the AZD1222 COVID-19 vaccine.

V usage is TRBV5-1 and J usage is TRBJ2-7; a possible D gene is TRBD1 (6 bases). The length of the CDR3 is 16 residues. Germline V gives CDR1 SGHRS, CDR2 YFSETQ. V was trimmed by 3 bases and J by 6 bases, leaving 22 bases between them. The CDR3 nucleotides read TGCGCCAGCAGCTGGATGGACAGTCGGGTCGCTGGCGAGCAGTACTTC. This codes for CASSWMDSRVAGEQYF.

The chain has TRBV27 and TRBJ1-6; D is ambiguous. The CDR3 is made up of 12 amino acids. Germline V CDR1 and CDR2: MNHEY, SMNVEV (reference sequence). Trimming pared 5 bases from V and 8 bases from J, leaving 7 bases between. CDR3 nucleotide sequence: TGTGCCAGCAGTCCCCGGGATTCACCCCTCCACTTT. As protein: CASSPRDSPLHF.

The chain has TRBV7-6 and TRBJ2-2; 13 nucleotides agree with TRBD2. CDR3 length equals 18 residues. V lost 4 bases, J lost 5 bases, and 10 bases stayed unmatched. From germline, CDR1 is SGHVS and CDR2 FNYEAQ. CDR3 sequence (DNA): TGTGCCAGCAGCTATTCCCCGCAGGGACTAGCGGGAACCGGGGAGCTGTTTTTT. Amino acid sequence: CASSYSPQGLAGTGELFF.

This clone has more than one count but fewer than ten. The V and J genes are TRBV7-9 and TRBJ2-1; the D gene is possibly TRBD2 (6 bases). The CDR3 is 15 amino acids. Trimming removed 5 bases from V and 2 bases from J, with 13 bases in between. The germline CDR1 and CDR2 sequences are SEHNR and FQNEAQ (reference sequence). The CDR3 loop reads CASSAGFGTYNEQFF. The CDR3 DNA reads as TGTGCCAGCAGCGCGGGGTTTGGGACCTACAATGAGCAGTTCTTC.

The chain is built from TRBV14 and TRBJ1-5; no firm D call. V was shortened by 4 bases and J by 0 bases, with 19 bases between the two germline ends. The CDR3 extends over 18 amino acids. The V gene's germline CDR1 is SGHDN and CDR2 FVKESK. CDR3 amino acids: CASSPRAQPRHSNQPQHF. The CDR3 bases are TGTGCCAGCAGCCCCCGGGCTCAACCAAGGCATAGCAATCAGCCCCAGCATTTT.

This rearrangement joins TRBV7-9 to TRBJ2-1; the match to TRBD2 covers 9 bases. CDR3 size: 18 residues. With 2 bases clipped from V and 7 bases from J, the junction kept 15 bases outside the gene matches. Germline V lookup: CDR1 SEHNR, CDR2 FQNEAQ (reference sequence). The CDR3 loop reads CASSLPPRLAGIRNEQFF. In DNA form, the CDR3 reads TGTGCCAGCAGCTTACCCCCCCGGCTAGCGGGAATCAGAAATGAGCAGTTCTTC.

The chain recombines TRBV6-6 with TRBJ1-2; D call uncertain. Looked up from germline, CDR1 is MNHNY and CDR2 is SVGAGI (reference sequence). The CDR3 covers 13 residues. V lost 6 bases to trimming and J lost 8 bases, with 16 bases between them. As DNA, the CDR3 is TGTGCCAGCAGCCCCCCGGGTGGGCTGGGCTACACCTTC. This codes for CASSPPGGLGYTF.

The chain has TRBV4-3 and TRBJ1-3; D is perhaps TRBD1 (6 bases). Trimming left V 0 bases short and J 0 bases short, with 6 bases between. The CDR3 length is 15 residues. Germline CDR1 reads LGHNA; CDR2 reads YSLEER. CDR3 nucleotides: TGCGCCAGCAGCCAAGAAGGGGGCTCTGGAAACACCATATATTTT. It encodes CASSQEGGSGNTIYF.

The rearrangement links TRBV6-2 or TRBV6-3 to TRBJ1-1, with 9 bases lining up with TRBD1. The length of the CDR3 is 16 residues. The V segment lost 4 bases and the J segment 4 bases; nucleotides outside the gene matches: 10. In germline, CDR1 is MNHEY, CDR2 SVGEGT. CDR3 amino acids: CASSFGQGQGFTEAFF. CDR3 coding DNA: TGTGCCAGCAGTTTTGGACAGGGGCAAGGTTTCACTGAAGCTTTCTTT.

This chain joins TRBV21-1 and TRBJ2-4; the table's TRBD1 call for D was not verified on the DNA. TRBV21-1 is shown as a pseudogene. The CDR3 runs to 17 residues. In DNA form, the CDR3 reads TGTGCCAGCAGCCTAAGGACAGGGGGGACCTCCAAAAACATTCAGTACTTC. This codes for CASSLRTGGTSKNIQYF.

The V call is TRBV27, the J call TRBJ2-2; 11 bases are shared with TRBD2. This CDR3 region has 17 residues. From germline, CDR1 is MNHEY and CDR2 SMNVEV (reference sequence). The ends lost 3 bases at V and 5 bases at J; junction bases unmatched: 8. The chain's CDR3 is CASSLVSRTSGTGELFF. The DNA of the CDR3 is TGTGCCAGCAGTTTGGTTTCGCGGACTAGCGGGACCGGGGAGCTGTTTTTT.

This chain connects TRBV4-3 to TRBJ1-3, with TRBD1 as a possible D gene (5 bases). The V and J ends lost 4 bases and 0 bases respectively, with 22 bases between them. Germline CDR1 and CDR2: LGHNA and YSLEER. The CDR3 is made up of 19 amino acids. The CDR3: CASSLRYASGQTSGNTIYF. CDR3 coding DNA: TGCGCCAGCAGCCTGCGCTATGCATCAGGGCAGACCTCTGGAAACACCATATATTTT.

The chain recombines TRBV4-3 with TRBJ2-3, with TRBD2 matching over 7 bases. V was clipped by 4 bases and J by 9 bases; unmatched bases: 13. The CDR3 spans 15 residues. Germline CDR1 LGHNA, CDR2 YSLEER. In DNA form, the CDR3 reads TGCGCCAGCAGCCCAGGAGCGCCCCTCGGGGGGACGCAGTATTTT. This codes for CASSPGAPLGGTQYF.

CDR3 protein: CASNPEGHSPYNSPLHF. As DNA, the CDR3 is TGTGCCAGCAACCCAGAGGGTCACAGTCCTTATAATTCACCCCTCCACTTT. This rearrangement joins TRBV3-1 (or the pseudogene TRBV3-2) to TRBJ1-6; D gene ambiguous. Per the germline V gene, CDR1 is LGHDT and CDR2 is YNNKEL (reference sequence). This CDR3 is built from 17 residues. The germline V and J ends were trimmed by 7 bases and 4 bases, with 20 bases remaining between them.

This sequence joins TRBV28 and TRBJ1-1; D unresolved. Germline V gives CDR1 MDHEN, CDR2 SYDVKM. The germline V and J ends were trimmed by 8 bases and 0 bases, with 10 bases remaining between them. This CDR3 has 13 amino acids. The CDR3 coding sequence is TGTGCCAGCGAAGGAGGAGTGAACACTGAAGCTTTCTTT. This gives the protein CASEGGVNTEAFF.

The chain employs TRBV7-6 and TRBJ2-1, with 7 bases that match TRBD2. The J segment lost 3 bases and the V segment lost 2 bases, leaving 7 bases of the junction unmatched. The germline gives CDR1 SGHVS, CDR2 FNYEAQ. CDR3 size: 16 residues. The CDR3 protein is CASSLIGGRGYNEQFF. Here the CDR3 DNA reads TGTGCCAGCAGCTTAATAGGCGGGAGAGGCTACAATGAGCAGTTCTTC.

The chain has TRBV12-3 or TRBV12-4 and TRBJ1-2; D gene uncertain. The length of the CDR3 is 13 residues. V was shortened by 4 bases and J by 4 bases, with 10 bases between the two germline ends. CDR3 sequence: CASSSEVTYGYTF. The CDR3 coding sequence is TGTGCCAGCAGTTCCGAAGTGACCTATGGCTACACCTTC.

The CDR3 sequence: CASSLETGSGTQYF. The CDR3 bases are TGTGCCAGCAGCTTGGAGACTGGCTCAGGGACCCAGTACTTC. This rearrangement joins TRBV5-4 to TRBJ2-5; D call uncertain. CDR1 is SGHNT, CDR2 YYREEE, per germline (reference sequence). Trimming took 0 bases from V and 7 from J, leaving 13 bases between them. The CDR3 is made up of 14 amino acids.

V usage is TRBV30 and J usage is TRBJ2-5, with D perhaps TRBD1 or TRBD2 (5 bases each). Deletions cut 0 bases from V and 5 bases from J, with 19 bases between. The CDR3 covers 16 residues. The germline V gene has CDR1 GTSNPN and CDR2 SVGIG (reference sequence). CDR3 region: CAWSVGTRINVETQYF. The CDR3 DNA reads TGTGCCTGGAGTGTAGGGACCCGAATTAACGTCGAGACCCAGTACTTC.

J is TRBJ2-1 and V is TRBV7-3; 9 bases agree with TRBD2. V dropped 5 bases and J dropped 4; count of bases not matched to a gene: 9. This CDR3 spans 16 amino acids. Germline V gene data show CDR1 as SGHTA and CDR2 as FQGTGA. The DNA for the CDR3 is TGTGCCAGCAGCCTCCACATGACTAGCGGTTACAATGAGCAGTTCTTC. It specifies CASSLHMTSGYNEQFF. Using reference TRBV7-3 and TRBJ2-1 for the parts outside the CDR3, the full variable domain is GAGVSQTPSNKVTEKGKYVELRCDPISGHTALYWYRQSLGQGPEFLIYFQGTGAADDSGLPNDRFFAVRPEGSVSTLKIQRTERGDSAVYLCASSLHMTSGYNEQFFGPGTRLTVL.

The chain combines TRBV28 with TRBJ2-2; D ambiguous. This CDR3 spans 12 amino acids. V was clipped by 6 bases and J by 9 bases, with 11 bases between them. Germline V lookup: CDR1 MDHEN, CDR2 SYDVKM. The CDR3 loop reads CASSPVGRELFF. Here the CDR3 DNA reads TGTGCCAGCAGCCCGGTGGGCCGGGAGCTGTTTTTT.

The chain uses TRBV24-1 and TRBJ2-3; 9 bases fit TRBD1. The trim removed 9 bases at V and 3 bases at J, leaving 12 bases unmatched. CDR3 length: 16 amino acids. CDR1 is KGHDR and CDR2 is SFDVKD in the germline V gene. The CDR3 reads CATSRTGVFRTDTQYF. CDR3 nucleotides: TGTGCCACCTCCAGGACAGGGGTGTTTCGGACAGATACGCAGTATTTT.

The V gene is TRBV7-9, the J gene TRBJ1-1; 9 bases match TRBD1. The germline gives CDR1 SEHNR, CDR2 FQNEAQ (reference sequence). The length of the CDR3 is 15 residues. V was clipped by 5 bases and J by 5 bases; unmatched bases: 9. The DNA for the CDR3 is TGTGCCAGCAGCCCAACCGGGACAGGGCAGACTGAAGCTTTCTTT. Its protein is CASSPTGTGQTEAFF.

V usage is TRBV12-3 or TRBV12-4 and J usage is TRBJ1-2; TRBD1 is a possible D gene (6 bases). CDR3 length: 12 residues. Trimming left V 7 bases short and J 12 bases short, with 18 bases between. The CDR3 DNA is TGTGCCAGCAATTGGAGGACAGACAGACACACCTTC. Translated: CASNWRTDRHTF.

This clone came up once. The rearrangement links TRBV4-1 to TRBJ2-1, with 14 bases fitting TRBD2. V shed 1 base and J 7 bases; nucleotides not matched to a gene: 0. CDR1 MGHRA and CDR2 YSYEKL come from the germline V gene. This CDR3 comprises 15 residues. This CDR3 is CASSQGLAGGNEQFF. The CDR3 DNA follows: TGCGCCAGCAGCCAAGGACTAGCGGGAGGGAATGAGCAGTTCTTC.

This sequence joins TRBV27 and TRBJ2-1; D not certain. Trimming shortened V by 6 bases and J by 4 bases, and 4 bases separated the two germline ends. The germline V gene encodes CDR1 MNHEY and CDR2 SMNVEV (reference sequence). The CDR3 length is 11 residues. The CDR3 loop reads CASSHYNEQFF. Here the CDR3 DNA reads TGTGCCAGCAGCCATTACAATGAGCAGTTCTTC.

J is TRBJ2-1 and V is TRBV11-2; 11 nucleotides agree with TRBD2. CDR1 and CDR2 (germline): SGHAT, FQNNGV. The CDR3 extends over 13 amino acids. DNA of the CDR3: TGTGCGACTAGCGGGATCGGCTACAATGAGCAGTTCTTC. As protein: CATSGIGYNEQFF.

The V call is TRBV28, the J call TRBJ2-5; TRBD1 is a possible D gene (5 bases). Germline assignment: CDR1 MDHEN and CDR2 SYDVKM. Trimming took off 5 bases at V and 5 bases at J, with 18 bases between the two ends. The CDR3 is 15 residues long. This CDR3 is CASSPLPSGRETQYF. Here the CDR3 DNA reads TGTGCCAGCAGTCCCCTCCCATCAGGGCGGGAGACCCAGTACTTC.

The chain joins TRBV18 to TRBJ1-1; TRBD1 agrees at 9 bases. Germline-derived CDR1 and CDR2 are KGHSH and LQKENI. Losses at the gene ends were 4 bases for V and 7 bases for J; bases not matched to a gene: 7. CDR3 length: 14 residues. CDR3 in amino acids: CASSQAGTGFEAFF. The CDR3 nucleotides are TGTGCCAGCTCACAAGCCGGGACAGGGTTTGAAGCTTTCTTT.

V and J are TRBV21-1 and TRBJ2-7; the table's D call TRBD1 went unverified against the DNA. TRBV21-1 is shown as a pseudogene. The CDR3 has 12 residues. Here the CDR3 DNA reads TGTGCCAGCAGCAAAAGGACAGCCGAGCAGTACTTC. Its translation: CASSKRTAEQYF.